These 22 T cell receptor beta chains came from one sample sequenced in a study of T cell clonotyping in hematopoietic cell transplantation. Profiled with immunoSEQ multiplex PCR; TCRdb holds only in-frame clones, not every one. The table records 900 to 950 clones, 90% to 95% of them present only once. The sequenced sample was peripheral blood mononuclear cells, obtained 180 days after allogeneic stem cell transplant. These receptors all come from a male patient aged 55-69 years who had an allogeneic stem cell transplant from an unrelated donor, so T cells may come from the graft donor. Some clones in this sample may be carry-over from other donors' samples.

The chain employs TRBV9 and TRBJ2-2; D is possibly TRBD1 (6 bases). Trimming took 3 bases from V and 3 from J, leaving 21 bases between them. The germline gives CDR1 SGDLS, CDR2 YYNGEE. CDR3 length: 18 amino acids. The CDR3 nucleotides are TGTGCCAGCAGCGCAGGGGATCTGGTGGGATTCGACACCGGGGAGCTGTTTTTT. Encoded protein: CASSAGDLVGFDTGELFF.

The CDR3 here is CASSRGGPDTQYF. CDR3 nucleotide sequence: TGTGCCAGCAGCCGGGGGGGCCCAGATACGCAGTATTTT. The J gene is TRBJ2-3, the V gene TRBV5-5; 8 nucleotides align to TRBD2. Germline trimming cut 4 bases from V and 4 bases from J; bases unmatched to any gene: 2. The germline V gene encodes CDR1 SGHKS and CDR2 YYEKEE (reference sequence). The CDR3 is made up of 13 amino acids. Supplemented by reference TRBV5-5 and TRBJ2-3, the full variable domain reads DAGVTQSPTHLIKTRGQQVTLRCSPISGHKSVSWYQQVLGQGPQFIFQYYEKEERGRGNFPDRFSARQFPNYSSELNVNALLLGDSALYLCASSRGGPDTQYFGPGTRLTVL.

This clone was seen only once. V usage is TRBV28 and J usage is TRBJ2-3, with D possibly being TRBD1 or TRBD2 (5 bases each). The CDR3 spans 15 residues. Trimming pared 2 bases from V and 1 base from J, leaving 10 bases between. CDR1 MDHEN and CDR2 SYDVKM come from the germline V gene. CDR3 bases: TGTGCCAGCAGTTTAAGCCCGGGACGCACAGATACGCAGTATTTT. This codes for CASSLSPGRTDTQYF.

This clone was detected once. V is TRBV2 and J is TRBJ2-6; D is ambiguous. CDR3 length: 13 amino acids. Looked up from germline, CDR1 is SNHLY and CDR2 is FYNNEI. V shed 6 bases and J shed 1 base, with 4 bases lying between them. The CDR3 nucleotides read TGTGCCAGCAGGGAATCTGGGGCCAACGTCCTGACTTTC. Translating it yields CASRESGANVLTF.

The chain is built from TRBV6-4 and TRBJ2-3; 9 nucleotides line up with TRBD1. The CDR3 has 14 amino acids. J lost 1 base, V lost 4 bases, and 0 bases had no gene match. Germline-derived CDR1 and CDR2 are MRHNA and SNTAGT. CDR3 residues: CASSGTGGTDTQYF. The DNA for the CDR3 is TGTGCCAGCAGTGGGACAGGGGGCACAGATACGCAGTATTTT.

Concerning this clone itself: The same CDR3 can be traced to other DNA sequences in this sample. The chain employs TRBV6-6 and TRBJ2-5; 7 bases are a match to TRBD1. The germline CDR1 and CDR2 sequences are MNHNY and SVGAGI (reference sequence). This CDR3 contains 13 residues. Unmatched junction bases numbered 1, after V lost 2 bases and J lost 4 bases. The CDR3 sequence: CASSYRGRETQYF. In DNA, the CDR3 is TGTGCCAGCAGTTACAGGGGGCGAGAGACCCAGTACTTC.

This rearrangement joins TRBV21-1 to TRBJ1-1. TRBV21-1 is a documented pseudogene. The CDR3 runs 13 residues. The CDR3 is CASSYRLDTEAFF. The CDR3 DNA reads as TGTGCCAGCAGTTACAGACTAGACACTGAAGCTTTCTTT.

The CDR3 loop reads CASSRGDGSGANVLTF. CDR3 DNA: TGCGCCAGCAGCCGAGGAGACGGCTCTGGGGCCAACGTCCTGACTTTC. The chain joins TRBV4-1 to TRBJ2-6; no clear D gene. The CDR3 extends over 16 amino acids. The V end lost 4 bases, the J end lost 0 bases, and 10 bases lay between the germline ends. From germline, CDR1 is MGHRA and CDR2 YSYEKL.

The chain couples TRBV5-1 to TRBJ2-3; tentative D call: TRBD1 (6 bases). The germline V gene encodes CDR1 SGHRS and CDR2 YFSETQ. Trimming cost V 0 bases and J 3 bases, with 8 bases left between them. The CDR3 spans 14 residues. CDR3: CASSLEQGTDTQYF. For the CDR3, the DNA is TGCGCCAGCAGCTTGGAACAGGGTACAGATACGCAGTATTTT.

This CDR3 reads CASSKRAGANVLTF. CDR3 in DNA: TGTGCCAGTAGTAAGCGGGCTGGGGCCAACGTCCTGACTTTC. The rearrangement links TRBV19 to TRBJ2-6; the D gene is possibly TRBD2 (6 bases). The V end lost 4 bases, the J end lost 2 bases, and 6 bases lay between the germline ends. Per the germline V gene, CDR1 is LNHDA and CDR2 is SQIVND (reference sequence). This CDR3 contains 14 residues. Filled out from reference TRBV19 and TRBJ2-6, the complete variable domain reads DGGITQSPKYLFRKEGQNVTLSCEQNLNHDAMYWYRQDPGQGLRLIYYSQIVNDFQKGDIAEGYSVSREKKESFPLTVTSAQKNPTAFYLCASSKRAGANVLTFGAGSRLTVL.

The chain employs TRBV28 and TRBJ2-7; TRBD2 might be the D (6 bases). The germline V gene has CDR1 MDHEN and CDR2 SYDVKM. V was trimmed by 3 bases and J by 7 bases, leaving 19 bases between them. The CDR3 is 15 residues long. In DNA form, the CDR3 reads TGTGCCAGCAGTTTGGACGGGACGCTACGGGAGGAGCAGTACTTC. Protein product: CASSLDGTLREEQYF. The variable domain in full, with the rest retrieved from reference TRBV28 and TRBJ2-7, is DVKVTQSSRYLVKRTGEKVFLECVQDMDHENMFWYRQDPGLGLRLIYFSYDVKMKEKGDIPEGYSVSREKKERFSLILESASTNQTSMYLCASSLDGTLREEQYFGPGTRLTVT.

The gene calls are TRBV28 and TRBJ2-1; 7 positions match TRBD1. In germline, CDR1 is MDHEN, CDR2 SYDVKM. V lost 7 bases and J lost 10; bases outside the gene matches: 19. There are 16 residues in the CDR3. CDR3 coding DNA: TGTGCCAGCATCCCCTCCGTACGACAGGGCCTAAGGGAGCAGTTCTTC. Amino acids: CASIPSVRQGLREQFF.

The V and J genes are TRBV6-5 and TRBJ2-5, with D unclear. CDR1 MNHEY and CDR2 SVGAGI come from the germline V gene. CDR3 length: 13 amino acids. Trimming cost V 3 bases and J 1 base, with 6 bases left between them. In DNA form, the CDR3 reads TGTGCCAGCAGTTATAGGGTCCAAGAGACCCAGTACTTC. The encoded protein is CASSYRVQETQYF.

This chain connects TRBV10-1 to TRBJ2-1; weak D call: TRBD2 (6 bases). This CDR3 is 14 amino acids long. V was pared by 8 bases and J by 1 base, with 12 bases between. Germline CDR1 WNHNN, CDR2 SYGVQD (reference sequence). The CDR3 reads CASQAGPSYNEQFF. As DNA, the CDR3 is TGCGCCAGCCAGGCGGGACCATCCTACAATGAGCAGTTCTTC.

CDR3 nucleotides: TGTGCCAGTAGTACGGGGACACTACAAGAGACCCAGTACTTC. Its translation: CASSTGTLQETQYF. The rearrangement uses TRBV19 and TRBJ2-5, with D perhaps matching TRBD1 (6 bases). V shed 4 bases and J shed 2 bases, with 11 bases lying between them. The CDR3 length is 14 residues. CDR1 LNHDA and CDR2 SQIVND come from the germline V gene (reference sequence).

The rearrangement uses TRBV7-3 and TRBJ2-5; D is ambiguous. Trimming cost V 2 bases and J 5 bases, with 9 bases left between them. The CDR3 length is 13 residues. Germline values: CDR1 SGHTA, CDR2 FQGTGA. As DNA, the CDR3 is TGTGCCAGCAGCTTATCAAGATGGGAGACCCAGTACTTC. This sequence encodes CASSLSRWETQYF.

V is TRBV9 and J is TRBJ1-3, with D tentatively TRBD1 (5 bases). Germline loops: CDR1 SGDLS, CDR2 YYNGEE. Trimming took 0 bases from V and 0 from J, leaving 7 bases between them. The CDR3 is 15 amino acids. The chain's CDR3 is CASSVGGGSGNTIYF. The CDR3 nucleotides read TGTGCCAGCAGCGTAGGGGGCGGCTCTGGAAACACCATATATTTT.

The V gene is TRBV5-1, the J gene TRBJ2-7; 8 bases agree with TRBD1. CDR1 is SGHRS and CDR2 is YFSETQ in the germline V gene. The trim removed 4 bases at V and 7 bases at J, leaving 7 bases unmatched. This CDR3 has 13 residues. CDR3 nucleotides: TGCGCCAGCAGCCCAATGACAGGGGTTGAGCAGTACTTC. Translating it yields CASSPMTGVEQYF.

This clone appeared a single time. The chain has TRBV27 and TRBJ1-4; no definite D call. Per the germline V gene, CDR1 is MNHEY and CDR2 is SMNVEV (reference sequence). V was shortened by 3 bases and J by 3 bases, with 8 bases between the two germline ends. The length of the CDR3 is 14 residues. The CDR3 region is CASSFGQANEKLFF. CDR3 DNA: TGTGCCAGCAGTTTCGGGCAGGCTAATGAAAAACTGTTTTTT.

The V gene is TRBV13, the J gene TRBJ2-1; D may be TRBD2 (6 bases). V was trimmed by 5 bases and J by 9 bases, leaving 14 bases between them. The length of the CDR3 is 13 residues. Germline lookup yields CDR1 PRHDT and CDR2 FYEKMQ (reference sequence). Written as DNA, the CDR3 is TGTGCCAGCAGCCGGAGGGAAGGGCCTGAGCAGTTCTTC. It codes for CASSRREGPEQFF.

The chain recombines TRBV9 with TRBJ2-7, with 10 bases aligning to TRBD2. This CDR3 contains 16 residues. Germline assignment: CDR1 SGDLS and CDR2 YYNGEE. V shed 4 bases and J 4 bases; nucleotides not matched to a gene: 11. The CDR3 nucleotides read TGTGCCAGCAGCCCTCGGATAGCGGGAGGAGCTTACGAGCAGTACTTC. This sequence encodes CASSPRIAGGAYEQYF.

The rearrangement joins TRBV6-9 to TRBJ2-7; possibly TRBD2 for D (5 bases). The CDR3 has 11 amino acids. Looked up from germline, CDR1 is MNHGY and CDR2 is SVAAGI. Trimming took off 5 bases at V and 3 bases at J, with 5 bases between the two ends. The CDR3 DNA is TGTGCCAGCAGTACTAGCTACGAGCAGTACTTC. It codes for CASSTSYEQYF.